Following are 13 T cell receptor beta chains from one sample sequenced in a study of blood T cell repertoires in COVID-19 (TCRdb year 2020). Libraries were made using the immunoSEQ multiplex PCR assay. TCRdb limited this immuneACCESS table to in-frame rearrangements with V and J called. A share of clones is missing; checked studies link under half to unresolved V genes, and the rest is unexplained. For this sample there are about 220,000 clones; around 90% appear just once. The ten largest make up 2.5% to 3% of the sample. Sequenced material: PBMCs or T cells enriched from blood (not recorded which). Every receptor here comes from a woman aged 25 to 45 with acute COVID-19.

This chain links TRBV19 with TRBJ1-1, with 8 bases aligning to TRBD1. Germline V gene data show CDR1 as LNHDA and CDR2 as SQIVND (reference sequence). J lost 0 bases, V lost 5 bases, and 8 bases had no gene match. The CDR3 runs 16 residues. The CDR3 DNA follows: TGTGCCAGTAGTCCGCGGCAGGACAGGGTGAACACTGAAGCTTTCTTT. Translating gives CASSPRQDRVNTEAFF.

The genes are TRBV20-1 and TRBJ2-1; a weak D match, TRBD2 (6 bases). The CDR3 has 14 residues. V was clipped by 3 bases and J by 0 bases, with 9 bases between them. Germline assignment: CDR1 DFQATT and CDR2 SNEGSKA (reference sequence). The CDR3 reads CSASPGSSYNEQFF. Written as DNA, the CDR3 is TGCAGTGCTAGTCCCGGGAGCTCCTACAATGAGCAGTTCTTC.

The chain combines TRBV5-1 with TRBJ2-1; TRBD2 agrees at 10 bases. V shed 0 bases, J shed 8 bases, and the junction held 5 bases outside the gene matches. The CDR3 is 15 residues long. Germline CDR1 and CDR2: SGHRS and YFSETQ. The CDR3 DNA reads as TGCGCCAGCAGCTTGGAGGCTAGCGGGGGCGATGAGCAGTTCTTC. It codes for CASSLEASGGDEQFF.

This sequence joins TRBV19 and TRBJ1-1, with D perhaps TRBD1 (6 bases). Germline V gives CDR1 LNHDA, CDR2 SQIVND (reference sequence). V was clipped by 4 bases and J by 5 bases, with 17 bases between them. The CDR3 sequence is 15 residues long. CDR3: CASSTQGRGYTEAFF. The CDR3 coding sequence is TGTGCCAGTAGTACCCAGGGCAGGGGTTATACTGAAGCTTTCTTT.

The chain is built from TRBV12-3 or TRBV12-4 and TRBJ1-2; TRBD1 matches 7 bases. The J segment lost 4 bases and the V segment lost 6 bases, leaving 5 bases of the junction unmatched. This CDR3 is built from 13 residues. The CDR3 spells CASSTGTVYGYTF. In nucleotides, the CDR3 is TGTGCCAGCAGCACCGGGACAGTCTATGGCTACACCTTC.

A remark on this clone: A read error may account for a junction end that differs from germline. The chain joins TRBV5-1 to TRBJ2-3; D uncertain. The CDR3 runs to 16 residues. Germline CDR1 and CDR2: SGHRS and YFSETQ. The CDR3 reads CASSLGRDIPPDTQYF. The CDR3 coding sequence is TGCGCCAGCAGTTTGGGTCGAGACATTCCCCCAGATACGCAGTATTTT. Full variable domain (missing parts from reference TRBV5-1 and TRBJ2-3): KAGVTQTPRYLIKTRGQQVTLSCSPISGHRSVSWYQQTPGQGLQFLFEYFSETQRNKGNFPGRFSGRQFSNSRSEMNVSTLELGDSALYLCASSLGRDIPPDTQYFGPGTRLTVL.

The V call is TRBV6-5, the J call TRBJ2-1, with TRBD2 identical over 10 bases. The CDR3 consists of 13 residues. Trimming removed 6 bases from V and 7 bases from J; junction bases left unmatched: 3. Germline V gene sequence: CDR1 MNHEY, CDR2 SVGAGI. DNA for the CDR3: TGTGCCAGCAGAATAGCGGGGGGAAATGAGCAGTTCTTC. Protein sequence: CASRIAGGNEQFF.

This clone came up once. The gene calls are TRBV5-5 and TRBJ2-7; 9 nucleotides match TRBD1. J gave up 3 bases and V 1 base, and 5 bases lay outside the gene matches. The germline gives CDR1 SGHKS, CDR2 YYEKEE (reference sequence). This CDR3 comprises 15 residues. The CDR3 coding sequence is TGTGCCAGCAGCTTGTTGGGACAGGGTGACTACGAGCAGTACTTC. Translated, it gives CASSLLGQGDYEQYF.

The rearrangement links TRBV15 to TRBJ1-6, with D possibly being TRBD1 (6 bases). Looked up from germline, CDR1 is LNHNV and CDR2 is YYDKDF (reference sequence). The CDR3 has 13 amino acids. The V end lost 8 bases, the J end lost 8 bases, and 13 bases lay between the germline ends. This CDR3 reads CATHQRTDSPLHF. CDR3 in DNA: TGTGCCACCCACCAGCGGACAGATTCACCCCTCCACTTT. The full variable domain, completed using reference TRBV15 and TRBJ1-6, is DAMVIQNPRYQVTQFGKPVTLSCSQTLNHNVMYWYQQKSSQAPKLLFHYYDKDFNNEADTPDNFQSRRPNTSFCFLDIRSPGLGDTAMYLCATHQRTDSPLHFGNGTRLTVT.

The DNA for the CDR3 is TGTGCCAGCAGCTTTATACTAGAGCGGGGGGGCGCGAACACCGGGGAGCTGTTTTTT. Translated, it gives CASSFILERGGANTGELFF. The gene calls are TRBV6-6 and TRBJ2-2, with 10 bases that match TRBD2. The CDR3 is made up of 19 amino acids. V dropped 6 bases and J dropped 0; count of bases not matched to a gene: 13. Germline-derived CDR1 and CDR2 are MNHNY and SVGAGI (reference sequence).

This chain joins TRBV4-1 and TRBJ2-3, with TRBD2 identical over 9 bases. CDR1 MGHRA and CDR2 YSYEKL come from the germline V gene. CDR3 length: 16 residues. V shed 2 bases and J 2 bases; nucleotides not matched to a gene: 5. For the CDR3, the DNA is TGCGCCAGCAGCCAATATAGCGGGGGTTCCACAGATACGCAGTATTTT. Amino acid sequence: CASSQYSGGSTDTQYF.

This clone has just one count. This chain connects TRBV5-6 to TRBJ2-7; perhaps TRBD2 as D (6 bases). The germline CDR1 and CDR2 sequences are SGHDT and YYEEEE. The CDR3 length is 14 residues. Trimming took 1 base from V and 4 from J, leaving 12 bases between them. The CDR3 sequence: CASSLYLADYEQYF. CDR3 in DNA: TGTGCCAGCAGCTTGTATTTAGCGGATTACGAGCAGTACTTC.

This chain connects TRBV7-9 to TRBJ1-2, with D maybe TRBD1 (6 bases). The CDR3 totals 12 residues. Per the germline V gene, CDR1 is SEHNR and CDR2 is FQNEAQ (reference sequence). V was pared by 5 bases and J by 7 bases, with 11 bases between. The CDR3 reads CASSVVRGGYTF. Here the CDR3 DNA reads TGTGCCAGCAGCGTCGTCAGGGGTGGCTACACCTTC. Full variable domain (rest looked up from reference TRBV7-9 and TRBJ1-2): DTGVSQNPRHKITKRGQNVTFRCDPISEHNRLYWYRQTLGQGPEFLTYFQNEAQLEKSRLLSDRFSAERPKGSFSTLEIQRTEQGDSAMYLCASSVVRGGYTFGSGTRLTVV.